This T cell receptor (beta chain) came from a study of blood T cell repertoires in COVID-19. Study details: PBMCs, B-cell-depleted T cells, or T cells provided the cDNA or gDNA that made up the material.

Assay: immunoSEQ multiplex PCR; the TCRdb copy retains only in-frame clones and omits some. This sample has about 140,000 clones, with about 82% found just once. Trimming cost V 5 bases and J 6 bases, with 14 bases left between them. This CDR3 comprises 14 residues. Germline lookup yields CDR1 MNHEY and CDR2 SVGEGT. The chain links TRBV6-2 or TRBV6-3 to TRBJ1-5; TRBD1 might be the D (6 bases). Material: peripheral blood. The clonotype originates from a woman older than 75 with active or convalescent COVID-19. The CDR3 loop is CASSRSGVPQPQHF. As DNA, the CDR3 is TGTGCCAGCAGTAGGTCAGGGGTTCCTCAGCCCCAGCATTTT.